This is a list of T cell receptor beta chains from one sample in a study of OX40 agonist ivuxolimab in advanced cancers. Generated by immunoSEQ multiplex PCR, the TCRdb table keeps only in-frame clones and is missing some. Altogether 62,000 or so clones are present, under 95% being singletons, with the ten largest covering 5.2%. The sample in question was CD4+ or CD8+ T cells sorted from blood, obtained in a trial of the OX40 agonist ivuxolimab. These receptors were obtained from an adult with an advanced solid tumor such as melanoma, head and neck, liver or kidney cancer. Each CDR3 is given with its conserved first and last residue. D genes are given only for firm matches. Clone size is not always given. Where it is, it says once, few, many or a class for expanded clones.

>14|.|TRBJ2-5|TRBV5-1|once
TGCGCCAGCAGCCTCTCCCGTGGTGAAGAGACCCAGTACTTC
CASSLSRGEETQYF
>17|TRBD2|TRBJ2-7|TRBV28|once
TGTGCCAGCAGTCTGGGGACTAGCGGGAGGGGAAACTACGAGCAGTACTTC
CASSLGTSGRGNYEQYF
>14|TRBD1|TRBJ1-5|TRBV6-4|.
TGTGCCAGCAGTCCAGGGGGTCACAATCAGCCCCAGCATTTT
CASSPGGHNQPQHF
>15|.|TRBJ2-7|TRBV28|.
TGTGCCAGCAGCTTAGGGGGTTTTAGCTCCTACGAGCAGTACTTC
CASSLGGFSSYEQYF
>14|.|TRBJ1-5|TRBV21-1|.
TGTGCCAGCAGCAAAGGTGGAGTTTGGCAGCCCCAGCATTTT
CASSKGGVWQPQHF
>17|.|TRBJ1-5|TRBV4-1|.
TGCGCCAGCAGCCAGTTATTAGGGGTTGGGGGCAATCAGCCCCAGCATTTT
CASSQLLGVGGNQPQHF
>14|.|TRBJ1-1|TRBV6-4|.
TGTGCCAGCAGTGACTCGAGTCGGGGCACTGAAGCTTTCTTT
CASSDSSRGTEAFF
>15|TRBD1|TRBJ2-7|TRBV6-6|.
TGTGCCAGCAAAAAGAGGACAGGTCGGGACTACGAGCAGTACTTC
CASKKRTGRDYEQYF
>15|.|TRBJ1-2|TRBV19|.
TGTGCCAGTAGTACCGGACAGCTCTTGTACTATGGCTACACCTTC
CASSTGQLLYYGYTF
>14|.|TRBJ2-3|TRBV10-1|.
TGCGCCAGCAGTTTGGGAGGCGGCACAGATACGCAGTATTTT
CASSLGGGTDTQYF
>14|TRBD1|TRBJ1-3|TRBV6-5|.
TGTGCCAGCAGCTCAGACAGGGTTGGAAACACCATATATTTT
CASSSDRVGNTIYF
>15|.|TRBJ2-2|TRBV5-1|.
TGCGCCAGCAGCTTGTTCGGGGATAACACCGGGGAGCTGTTTTTT
CASSLFGDNTGELFF
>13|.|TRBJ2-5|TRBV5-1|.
TGCGCCAGCAGCTTGCAGGGTCGGGAGACCCAGTACTTC
CASSLQGRETQYF
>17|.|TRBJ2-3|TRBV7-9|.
TGTGCCAGCAGCTTAGGATGGGCATTTCCAGGACCAGATACGCAGTATTTT
CASSLGWAFPGPDTQYF
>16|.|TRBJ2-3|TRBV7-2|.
TGTGCCAGCAGCTTAGGTTTGCGCTTTGGCACAGATACGCAGTATTTT
CASSLGLRFGTDTQYF
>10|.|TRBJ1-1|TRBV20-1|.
TGCAGTGTAGGATTTGCGGGAACTTTCTTT
CSVGFAGTFF
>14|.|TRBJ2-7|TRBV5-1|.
TGCGCCAGCAGCTTGGCAGGGGGGATCTACGAGCAGTACTTC
CASSLAGGIYEQYF